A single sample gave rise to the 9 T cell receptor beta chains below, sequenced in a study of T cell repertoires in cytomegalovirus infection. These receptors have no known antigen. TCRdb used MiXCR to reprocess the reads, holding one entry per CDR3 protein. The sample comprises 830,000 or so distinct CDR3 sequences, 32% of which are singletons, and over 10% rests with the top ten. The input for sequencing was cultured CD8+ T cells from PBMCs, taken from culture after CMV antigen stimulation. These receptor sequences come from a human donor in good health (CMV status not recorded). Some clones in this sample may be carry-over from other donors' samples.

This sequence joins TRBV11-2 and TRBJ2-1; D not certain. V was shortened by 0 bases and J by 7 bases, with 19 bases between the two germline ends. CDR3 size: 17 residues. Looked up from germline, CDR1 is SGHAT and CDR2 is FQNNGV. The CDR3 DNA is TGTGCCAGCAGCTTAGATTTTGGCAGGACGATTGGGAATGAGCAGTTCTTC. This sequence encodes CASSLDFGRTIGNEQFF.

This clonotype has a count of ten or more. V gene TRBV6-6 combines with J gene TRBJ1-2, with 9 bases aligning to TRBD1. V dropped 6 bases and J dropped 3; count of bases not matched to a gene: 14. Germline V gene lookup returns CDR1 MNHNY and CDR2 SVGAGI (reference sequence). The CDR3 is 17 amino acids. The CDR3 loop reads CASSPRDREVWDYGYTF. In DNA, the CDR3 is TGTGCCAGCAGCCCCCGGGACAGGGAGGTTTGGGACTATGGCTACACCTTC.

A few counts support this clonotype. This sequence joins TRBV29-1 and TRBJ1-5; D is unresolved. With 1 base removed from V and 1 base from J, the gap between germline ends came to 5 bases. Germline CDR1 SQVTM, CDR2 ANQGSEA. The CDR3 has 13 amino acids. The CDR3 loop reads CSVEVGSNQPQHF. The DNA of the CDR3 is TGCAGCGTTGAAGTTGGGAGCAATCAGCCCCAGCATTTT.

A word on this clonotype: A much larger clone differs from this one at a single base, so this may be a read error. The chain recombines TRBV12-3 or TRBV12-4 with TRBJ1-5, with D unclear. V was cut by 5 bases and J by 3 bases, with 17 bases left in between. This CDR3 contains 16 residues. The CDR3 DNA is TGTGCCAGCAGTCCCTGGTGGGAAACGAACAATCAGCCCCAGCATTTT. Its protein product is CASSPWWETNNQPQHF.

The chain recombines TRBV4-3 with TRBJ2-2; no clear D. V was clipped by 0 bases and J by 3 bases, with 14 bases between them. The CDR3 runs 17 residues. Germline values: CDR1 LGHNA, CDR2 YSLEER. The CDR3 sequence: CASSQEPSSSYTGELFF. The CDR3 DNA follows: TGCGCCAGCAGCCAAGAACCGAGTTCCTCATACACCGGGGAGCTGTTTTTT.

The CDR3 protein is CASSQVIRSVVESGETQYF. The CDR3 nucleotides are TGCGCCAGCAGCCAGGTCATTCGGTCCGTGGTGGAATCAGGGGAGACCCAGTACTTC. The chain couples TRBV4-1 to TRBJ2-5, with D possibly being TRBD1 (5 bases). CDR3 length: 19 residues. With 3 bases removed from V and 5 bases from J, the gap between germline ends came to 28 bases. Germline V gene data show CDR1 as MGHRA and CDR2 as YSYEKL.

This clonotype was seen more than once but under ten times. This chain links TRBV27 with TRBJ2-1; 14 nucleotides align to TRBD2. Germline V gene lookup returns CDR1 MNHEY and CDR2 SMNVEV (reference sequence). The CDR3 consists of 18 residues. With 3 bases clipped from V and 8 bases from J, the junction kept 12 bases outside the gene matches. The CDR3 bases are TGTGCCAGCAGTTTCTTGGGACTAGCGGGGGTTGAGTGGGATGAGCAGTTCTTC. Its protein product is CASSFLGLAGVEWDEQFF.

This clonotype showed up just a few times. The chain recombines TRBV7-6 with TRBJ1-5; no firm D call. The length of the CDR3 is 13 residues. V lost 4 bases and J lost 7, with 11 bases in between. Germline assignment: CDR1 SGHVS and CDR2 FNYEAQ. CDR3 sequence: CASSWVGGQPQHF. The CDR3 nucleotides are TGTGCCAGCAGCTGGGTGGGTGGGCAGCCCCAGCATTTT.

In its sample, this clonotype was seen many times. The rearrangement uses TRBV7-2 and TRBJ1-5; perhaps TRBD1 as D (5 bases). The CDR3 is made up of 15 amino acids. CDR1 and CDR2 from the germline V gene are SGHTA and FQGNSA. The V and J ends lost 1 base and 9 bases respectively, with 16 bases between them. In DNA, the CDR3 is TGTGCCAGCAGCTTAGGAGGGCAGGGTGCGTGGCCCCAGCATTTT. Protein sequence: CASSLGGQGAWPQHF.